This record concerns one TCR beta chain sequence. Its matching antigen is unknown. This sample was taken from a study of shared clonotypes between healthy human individuals. Study results and limitations: The sampled material consisted only of blood, and tissue repertoires are likely to differ.

The CDR3 is 16 residues long. The repertoire was sequenced with immunoSEQ multiplex PCR; TCRdb's copy has only in-frame clones and lacks some. The table includes roughly 2.2 million clones, 85% to 95% detected once. The receptor comes from a man younger than 30 in good health. Some clones in this sample may be carry-over from other donors' samples. The sample taken for sequencing was naive CD4+ T cells from PBMCs. Subset indicated: CD45RA+ positively selected. V and J are TRBV21-1 and TRBJ2-5; the table gives TRBD2 as D, unverified against the DNA. TRBV21-1 is a pseudogene. Here the CDR3 reads CASSPLAGFFSETQYF. The CDR3 nucleotides read TGTGCCAGCAGCCCTCTAGCGGGATTCTTCTCGGAGACCCAGTACTTC.